The rows below give T cell receptor beta chains drawn from one sample of a study of shared clonotypes between healthy human individuals. TCRdb keeps only in-frame clones here, not all; method: immunoSEQ multiplex PCR. This sample has over a million clones, with more than 95% found just once. The specimen was naive CD4+ T cells sorted from blood. The receptors derive from a man aged 30 to 39 in good health. CDR3s include the opening cysteine and the closing phenylalanine or tryptophan. The order of the fields is D gene, clone size, CDR3 length, J gene, V gene, CDR3 protein, CDR3 DNA. The D gene is left open where the match is weak. Size values are once, few and many counts, or a class for expanded clones, and some rows have none.

NA	NA	14	TRBJ2-7	TRBV5-1	CASSKGPDVYEQYF	TGCGCCAGCAGCAAGGGGCCTGATGTCTACGAGCAGTACTTC
TRBD1	NA	13	TRBJ2-1	TRBV10-1	CASSEQGQGRQFF	TGCGCCAGCAGTGAACAAGGACAGGGGAGGCAGTTCTTC
TRBD1	NA	13	TRBJ2-7	TRBV7-9	CASSRTGNYEQYF	TGTGCCAGCAGCCGGACAGGGAACTACGAGCAGTACTTC
TRBD1	once	15	TRBJ1-4	TRBV5-6	CASSGTGGTNEKLFF	TGTGCCAGCAGCGGAACAGGGGGGACTAATGAAAAACTGTTTTTT
NA	NA	16	TRBJ2-2	TRBV9	CASSGSTPQAAGELFF	TGTGCCAGCAGCGGATCTACCCCGCAGGCTGCCGGGGAGCTGTTTTTT
TRBD1	NA	15	TRBJ1-2	TRBV6-1	CASSDPGTGFRGYTF	TGTGCCAGCAGTGATCCCGGGACAGGGTTCCGGGGCTACACCTTC
NA	NA	10	TRBJ2-7	TRBV29-1	CSAQGYEQYF	TGCAGCGCACAGGGCTACGAGCAGTACTTC
NA	NA	14	TRBJ1-1	TRBV5-4	CASSLADRNTEAFF	TGTGCCAGCAGCTTGGCCGACAGGAACACTGAAGCTTTCTTT
NA	NA	16	TRBJ2-7	TRBV4-3	CASSQLHLGPSYEQYF	TGCGCCAGCAGCCAACTGCACCTAGGACCCTCCTACGAGCAGTACTTC
TRBD1	NA	17	TRBJ1-4	TRBV19	CASSIWTGDGKKEKLFF	TGTGCCAGTAGTATTTGGACAGGGGATGGGAAGAAGGAAAAACTGTTTTTT
NA	NA	11	TRBJ2-2	TRBV20-1	CSARVIGELFF	TGCAGTGCCAGAGTTATCGGGGAGCTGTTTTTT
NA	NA	13	TRBJ2-3	TRBV30	CAWMGSRTDTQYF	TGTGCCTGGATGGGGAGTCGCACAGATACGCAGTATTTT
NA	NA	12	TRBJ2-1	TRBV5-1	CASSLQDNEQFF	TGCGCCAGCAGCTTGCAGGACAATGAGCAGTTCTTC
NA	NA	15	TRBJ2-2	TRBV6-5	CASSYFGANTGELFF	TGTGCCAGCAGTTACTTCGGGGCGAACACCGGGGAGCTGTTTTTT
TRBD1	NA	15	TRBJ1-4	TRBV2	CASSESRTGFEKLFF	TGTGCCAGCAGTGAATCGAGGACAGGGTTCGAAAAACTGTTTTTT
NA	once	15	TRBJ2-5	TRBV7-2	CASSLRPGVGETQYF	TGTGCCAGCAGCCTTAGGCCCGGCGTGGGAGAGACCCAGTACTTC
NA	NA	15	TRBJ2-1	TRBV19	CASSTHQFGGNEQFF	TGTGCCAGTAGTACCCACCAGTTTGGAGGGAACGAGCAGTTCTTC
NA	NA	16	TRBJ2-7	TRBV5-4	CASSPRTDRLPYEQYF	TGTGCCAGCAGCCCCAGGACGGACCGTCTTCCCTACGAGCAGTACTTC
NA	NA	13	TRBJ2-7	TRBV28	CASSLPGGQFQYF	TGTGCCAGCAGCCTCCCTGGGGGGCAGTTTCAGTACTTC
NA	NA	14	TRBJ2-7	TRBV2	CASSESSAYYEQYF	TGTGCCAGCAGTGAGTCTAGCGCATACTACGAGCAGTACTTC
NA	NA	14	TRBJ1-2	TRBV28	CASSLYAGANGYTF	TGTGCCAGCAGTTTATATGCAGGGGCGAATGGCTACACCTTC
NA	NA	13	TRBJ1-5	TRBV18	CASSPQGRESQHF	TGTGCCAGCTCACCACAAGGGAGGGAGTCCCAGCATTTT
TRBD2	NA	16	TRBJ2-2	TRBV7-9	CASSLGLAGVTGELFF	TGTGCCAGCAGCCTGGGGCTAGCGGGGGTCACCGGGGAGCTGTTTTTT
NA	once	13	TRBJ2-1	TRBV29-1	CSVPPHSYNEQFF	TGCAGCGTTCCCCCCCACTCCTACAATGAGCAGTTCTTC
NA	NA	14	TRBJ1-1	TRBV5-1	CASSRDIMNTEAFF	TGCGCCAGCAGCAGGGACATCATGAACACTGAAGCTTTCTTT
TRBD2	NA	16	TRBJ2-3	TRBV5-1	CASSLVPSGRYDTQYF	TGCGCCAGCAGCTTGGTACCTAGCGGGAGGTACGATACGCAGTATTTT
NA	NA	13	TRBJ2-7	TRBV25-1	CASSRAGNYEQYF	TGTGCCAGCAGTCGGGCAGGAAACTACGAGCAGTACTTC
NA	NA	13	TRBJ2-3	TRBV11-2	CASSLAGTDTQYF	TGTGCCAGCAGCTTAGCGGGCACAGATACGCAGTATTTT
TRBD2	NA	15	TRBJ2-1	TRBV10-2	CASSASSGRHNEQFF	TGCGCCAGCAGTGCCTCTAGCGGGAGACACAATGAGCAGTTCTTC
NA	NA	15	TRBJ2-3	TRBV27	CASSLTGWVLDTQYF	TGTGCCAGCAGTTTAACAGGGTGGGTCCTCGATACGCAGTATTTT
NA	NA	15	TRBJ1-2	TRBV6-1	CASSETWQGGYGYTF	TGTGCCAGCAGTGAAACTTGGCAGGGAGGTTATGGCTACACCTTC
TRBD1	NA	11	TRBJ1-1	TRBV2	CASSWDSEAFF	TGTGCCAGCAGTTGGGACAGTGAAGCTTTCTTT
NA	once	14	TRBJ2-2	TRBV5-1	CAGRGALGTGELFF	TGCGCCGGACGTGGGGCCCTGGGGACCGGGGAGCTGTTTTTT
NA	NA	14	TRBJ2-2	TRBV7-2	CASSSPGITGELFF	TGTGCCAGCAGCTCCCCGGGAATAACCGGGGAGCTGTTTTTT
NA	NA	13	TRBJ2-7	TRBV7-2	CASRTGANHEQYF	TGTGCCAGCAGAACGGGAGCTAACCACGAGCAGTACTTC
NA	NA	12	TRBJ2-7	TRBV5-6	CASSFKSTERNF	TGTGCCAGCAGCTTCAAATCCACAGAAAGAAACTTC
NA	NA	12	TRBJ2-7	TRBV5-5	CASSFSSYEQYF	TGTGCCAGCAGCTTTAGCTCCTACGAGCAGTACTTC
NA	NA	11	TRBJ1-1	TRBV5-8	CASRRGAEAFF	TGTGCCAGCAGGCGGGGGGCTGAAGCTTTCTTT
TRBD2	NA	16	TRBJ2-3	TRBV27	CASSLDSGRGSDTQYF	TGTGCCAGCAGTTTGGACAGCGGGAGAGGTTCAGATACGCAGTATTTT
NA	NA	14	TRBJ2-2	TRBV27	CASRLQVITGELFF	TGTGCCAGCAGATTACAGGTTATCACCGGGGAGCTGTTTTTT
TRBD1	NA	18	TRBJ1-5	TRBV10-2	CASSGTGAARYSNQPQHF	TGCGCCAGCAGTGGTACAGGGGCGGCCAGATATAGCAATCAGCCCCAGCATTTT